Listed below are T cell receptor beta chains from one sample, sequenced in a study of cytomegalovirus exposure and HLA in healthy donors. Data came from immunoSEQ multiplex PCR; TCRdb stores just in-frame clones and leaves some out. Of 150,000 to 200,000 clones detected, less than 85% appear once; the ten largest clones hold around a sixth. The sample taken for sequencing was PBMCs. The receptors were gathered from a man aged 18 to 30 in good health and CMV-seropositive. The CDR3 runs from the conserved cysteine through the conserved F or W. D genes are given only for firm matches. Clone size is given for some rows only: seen once, a few or many times, or a class if the clone is expanded.

d_gene	abundance	v_gene	j_gene	CDR3nt	CDR3aa
NA	NA	TRBV19	TRBJ2-7	TGTGCCAGTAGTATGGTTGGACTGATTGGGCAGTACTTC	CASSMVGLIGQYF
NA	NA	TRBV7-9	TRBJ2-7	TGTGCCAGCAGCGCTCGGCAGGGTACGGTCTACGAGCAGTACTTC	CASSARQGTVYEQYF
TRBD1	NA	TRBV12-5	TRBJ2-5	TGTGCTAGTGGTTCGGCCGGACAGGGCCGGGCCCAGTACTTC	CASGSAGQGRAQYF
NA	NA	TRBV28	TRBJ2-1	TGTGCCAGCAGTCAACAGGGTTCGTTGCAGTTCTTC	CASSQQGSLQFF
TRBD1	once	TRBV11-2	TRBJ1-2	TGTGCCAGCAGCCCCGACAGGGACTATGGCTACACCTTC	CASSPDRDYGYTF
TRBD1	few	TRBV4-1	TRBJ2-7	TGCGCCAGCAGCACTGGTCCTGGGTACGGACAGGGGTCCTACGAGCAGTACTTC	CASSTGPGYGQGSYEQYF
NA	NA	TRBV18	TRBJ1-2	TGTGCCAGCTCACCAGGGGAGGATGGCTACACCTTC	CASSPGEDGYTF
TRBD1	NA	TRBV5-1	TRBJ2-5	TGCGCCAGCAGCTTGGAGGGGGCAGAGACCCAGTACTTC	CASSLEGAETQYF
TRBD1	once	TRBV4-1	TRBJ2-7	TGCGCCAGCAGCCACCAGTTCGTGCCGGGACAGATTTACGAGCAGTACTTC	CASSHQFVPGQIYEQYF
TRBD1	NA	TRBV5-1	TRBJ1-1	TGCGCCAGCAGATTGGACAGGGACACTGAAGCTTTCTTT	CASRLDRDTEAFF
NA	NA	TRBV7-9	TRBJ2-1	TGTGCCAGCAGCTTAGCCCCTAGCGCGGACAATGAGCAGTTCTTC	CASSLAPSADNEQFF
NA	NA	TRBV2	TRBJ2-7	TGTGCCAGCAGTGTTGGAGGGGCGCGCTACGAGCAGTACTTC	CASSVGGARYEQYF
NA	NA	TRBV7-8	TRBJ1-2	TGTGCCAGCAGCTTATCCGTGTTCCTTAACTATGGCTACACCTTC	CASSLSVFLNYGYTF
NA	NA	TRBV18	TRBJ2-1	TGTGCCAGCTCACTTATGGAGAGCCCTTACAATGAGCAGTTCTTC	CASSLMESPYNEQFF
NA	NA	TRBV6-1	TRBJ1-4	TGTGCCAGCACTTTAGCTCGGACAGTTAATGAAAAACTGTTTTTT	CASTLARTVNEKLFF
NA	NA	TRBV7-3	TRBJ1-1	TGTGCCAGCAGCTTATCCGGAGGGAACACTGAAGCTTTCTTT	CASSLSGGNTEAFF
TRBD2	NA	TRBV30	TRBJ2-6	TGTGCCTGGAGAGGACTAGCGGGACCTGGGGCCAACGTCCTGACTTTC	CAWRGLAGPGANVLTF
NA	NA	TRBV30	TRBJ2-7	TGTGCCTGGAGCTTAACAGCTGGCTCCTACGAGCAGTACTTC	CAWSLTAGSYEQYF
TRBD2	NA	TRBV6-5	TRBJ2-3	TGTGCCAGCAGTTCCCCGGGACTAGGTACAGATACGCAGTATTTT	CASSSPGLGTDTQYF
TRBD1	NA	TRBV6-5	TRBJ1-1	TGTGCCAGCAGTTACGCCCCAACAGGGGACACTGAAGCTTTCTTT	CASSYAPTGDTEAFF
NA	NA	TRBV7-9	TRBJ1-2	TGTGCCAGCAGCTTAGCGGGGGCGCGGTATGGCTACACCTTC	CASSLAGARYGYTF
NA	NA	TRBV5-1	TRBJ2-7	TGCGCCAGCAGCTTGGGCCCCGGGTCCGAGCAGTACTTC	CASSLGPGSEQYF
TRBD1	NA	TRBV9	TRBJ2-7	TGTGCCAGCAGCCCCCGGGACAGGGGTCGCGAGCAGTACTTC	CASSPRDRGREQYF
TRBD1	NA	TRBV2	TRBJ1-5	TGTGCCAGCAGCGGGACAGGGGGTAACCAGCCCCAGCATTTT	CASSGTGGNQPQHF
NA	NA	TRBV13	TRBJ1-4	TGTGCCAGCAGCACACAGGGTTGGAATGAAAAACTGTTTTTT	CASSTQGWNEKLFF
TRBD2	once	TRBV10-3	TRBJ2-1	TGTGCCATCAGTACGAATGGACTAGCGGGGCGTACGGGTGAGCAGTTCTTC	CAISTNGLAGRTGEQFF